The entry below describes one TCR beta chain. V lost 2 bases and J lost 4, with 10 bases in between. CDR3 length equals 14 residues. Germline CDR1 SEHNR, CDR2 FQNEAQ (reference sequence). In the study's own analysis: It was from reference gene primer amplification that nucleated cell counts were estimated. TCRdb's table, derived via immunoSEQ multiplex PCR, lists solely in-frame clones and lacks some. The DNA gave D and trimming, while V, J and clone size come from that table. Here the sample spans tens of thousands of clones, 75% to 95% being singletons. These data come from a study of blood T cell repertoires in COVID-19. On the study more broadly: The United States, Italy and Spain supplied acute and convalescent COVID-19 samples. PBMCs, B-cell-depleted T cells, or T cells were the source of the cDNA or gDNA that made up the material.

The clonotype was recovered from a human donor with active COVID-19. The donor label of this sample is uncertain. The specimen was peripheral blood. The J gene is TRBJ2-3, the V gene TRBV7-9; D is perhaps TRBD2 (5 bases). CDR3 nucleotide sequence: TGTGCCAGCAGCTTAACTAGTCCCGCAGATACGCAGTATTTT. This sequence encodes CASSLTSPADTQYF.